The 20 T cell receptor beta chains reported below all come from one sample, sequenced in a study of cytomegalovirus exposure and HLA in healthy donors. PCR employed 60 Vbeta and 13 Jbeta primers. Here immunoSEQ multiplex PCR was the method, and the copy in TCRdb shows in-frame clones only, minus some. The specimen's table records 200,000 to 250,000 clones. The sample comprised PBMCs. The receptors here all came from a girl aged 2-10 years in good health and CMV-seropositive.

The chain links TRBV4-1 to TRBJ1-5; 7 bases are shared with TRBD1. Germline loops: CDR1 MGHRA, CDR2 YSYEKL. The CDR3 has 16 amino acids. Losses at the gene ends were 0 bases for V and 2 bases for J; bases not matched to a gene: 4. The CDR3 DNA is TGCGCCAGCAGCCAAGATCTTGGGACAGGCAATCAGCCCCAGCATTTT. Protein sequence: CASSQDLGTGNQPQHF.

The chain is built from TRBV4-1 and TRBJ2-5; D call uncertain. The J call could be wrong; TRBJ2-7 is a better fit for the DNA end. Germline V lookup: CDR1 MGHRA, CDR2 YSYEKL. This CDR3 contains 15 residues. CDR3 sequence (DNA): TGCGCCAGCAGCCAAGACAAGGAACAGATCTACGAGCAGTACTTC. Amino acid sequence: CASSQDKEQIYEQYF.

This chain connects TRBV15 to TRBJ1-1; 8 bases line up with TRBD1. The germline gives CDR1 LNHNV, CDR2 YYDKDF (reference sequence). J lost 3 bases, V lost 3 bases, and 6 bases had no gene match. This CDR3 is built from 15 residues. The CDR3 coding sequence is TGTGCCACCAGCAGTCCGGGACAGGCGCACACTGAAGCTTTCTTT. This sequence encodes CATSSPGQAHTEAFF.

The CDR3 region has the DNA TGTGCCATCAGTGGCGGCGGGACAGGGACCCCACGATACGAGCAGTACTTC. This codes for CAISGGGTGTPRYEQYF. The chain couples TRBV10-3 to TRBJ2-7; 9 bases match TRBD1. This CDR3 contains 17 residues. J lost 4 bases, V lost 4 bases, and 14 bases had no gene match. Germline lookup yields CDR1 ENHRY and CDR2 SYGVKD.

The chain couples TRBV11-1 to TRBJ1-1; TRBD1 is a possible D gene (6 bases). Germline V CDR1 and CDR2: SGHAT, FQDESV (reference sequence). The ends were cut back, 5 bases at V and 1 base at J, with 20 bases in the middle. The length of the CDR3 is 17 residues. The CDR3 DNA is TGTGCCAGCAGCCAGGGACAAGGGCGGGCTGAGAACACTGAAGCTTTCTTT. It yields the protein CASSQGQGRAENTEAFF.

The V call is TRBV29-1, the J call TRBJ2-5, with TRBD1 identical over 8 bases. V trimming: 8 bases; J trimming: 4 bases; junction bases outside the gene matches: 9. This CDR3 spans 13 amino acids. Germline loops: CDR1 SQVTM, CDR2 ANQGSEA. DNA of the CDR3: TGCAGCTCCCAGGGGGCATTGGGAGAGACCCAGTACTTC. This translates into CSSQGALGETQYF.

The chain couples TRBV5-4 to TRBJ2-2, with TRBD1 identical over 9 bases. V shed 3 bases and J 7 bases; nucleotides not matched to a gene: 7. The CDR3 spans 15 residues. From germline, CDR1 is SGHNT and CDR2 YYREEE (reference sequence). The CDR3 region is CASSSQQGAHGELFF. DNA of the CDR3: TGTGCCAGCAGCTCACAACAGGGGGCGCACGGGGAGCTGTTTTTT. Complete variable domain (other parts from reference TRBV5-4 and TRBJ2-2): ETGVTQSPTHLIKTRGQQVTLRCSSQSGHNTVSWYQQALGQGPQFIFQYYREEENGRGNFPPRFSGLQFPNYSSELNVNALELDDSALYLCASSSQQGAHGELFFGEGSRLTVL.

The V and J genes are TRBV28 and TRBJ1-2; D is unresolved. This CDR3 comprises 11 residues. V was pared by 8 bases and J by 7 bases, with 11 bases between. Germline loops: CDR1 MDHEN, CDR2 SYDVKM. This CDR3 reads CASAREGGYTF. DNA of the CDR3: TGTGCCAGCGCTAGGGAGGGTGGCTACACCTTC.

V gene TRBV4-1 combines with J gene TRBJ2-5; D not resolved. The germline CDR1 and CDR2 sequences are MGHRA and YSYEKL. The CDR3 contains 14 residues. V dropped 0 bases and J dropped 2 bases, with 7 bases sitting between them. The CDR3 coding sequence is TGCGCCAGCAGCCAAGACCTAAATCAAGAGACCCAGTACTTC. Protein sequence: CASSQDLNQETQYF.

This rearrangement joins TRBV10-3 to TRBJ1-2; D not resolved. Germline lookup yields CDR1 ENHRY and CDR2 SYGVKD. CDR3 size: 13 residues. Trimming cost V 0 bases and J 6 bases, with 8 bases left between them. The CDR3 sequence: CAISESPGHGYTF. CDR3 bases: TGTGCCATCAGTGAGTCGCCAGGCCATGGCTACACCTTC.

The chain carries TRBV5-4 and TRBJ2-2, with TRBD1 as a possible D gene (5 bases). CDR3 length: 17 residues. V dropped 4 bases and J dropped 2 bases, with 18 bases sitting between them. Germline assignment: CDR1 SGHNT and CDR2 YYREEE (reference sequence). CDR3 DNA sequence: TGTGCCAGCAGCCAGGGTGCGGTCAACGGCAACACCGGGGAGCTGTTTTTT. This encodes CASSQGAVNGNTGELFF.

A word on this clone: An end of the junction differs from the germline gene, which may be a read error. V is TRBV2 and J is TRBJ1-2, with 8 bases lining up with TRBD1. The germline gives CDR1 SNHLY, CDR2 FYNNEI. The length of the CDR3 is 14 residues. The CDR3 spells CASSEGAGGNGYTF. CDR3 in DNA: TGTGCCAGCAGTGAAGGGGCAGGGGGCAATGGCTACACTTTC.

The chain carries TRBV15 and TRBJ2-1; D is unclear. V was shortened by 3 bases and J by 8 bases, with 8 bases between the two germline ends. The CDR3 contains 12 residues. The germline gives CDR1 LNHNV, CDR2 YYDKDF (reference sequence). The CDR3 DNA sequence: TGTGCCACCAGCAGGTCTAGTTATGAGCAGTTCTTC. Its protein product is CATSRSSYEQFF.

The chain has TRBV19 and TRBJ1-5; 10 bases agree with TRBD1. After removal of 4 bases from V and 4 bases from J, the junction contained 4 bases not matched to a gene. The germline V gene has CDR1 LNHDA and CDR2 SQIVND (reference sequence). The CDR3 has 15 residues. The CDR3 nucleotides are TGTGCCAGTAGTAGGGACAGGGGTGAGAATCAGCCCCAGCATTTT. As protein: CASSRDRGENQPQHF.

The genes are TRBV5-4 and TRBJ2-7, with TRBD1 matching over 7 bases. Germline loops: CDR1 SGHNT, CDR2 YYREEE (reference sequence). Unmatched junction bases numbered 5, after V lost 5 bases and J lost 0 bases. This CDR3 spans 14 amino acids. DNA of the CDR3: TGTGCCAGCAGTAAACAGGGGAACTCCTACGAGCAGTACTTC. Protein sequence: CASSKQGNSYEQYF. Full variable domain (remainder filled in from reference TRBV5-4 and TRBJ2-7): ETGVTQSPTHLIKTRGQQVTLRCSSQSGHNTVSWYQQALGQGPQFIFQYYREEENGRGNFPPRFSGLQFPNYSSELNVNALELDDSALYLCASSKQGNSYEQYFGPGTRLTVT.

V usage is TRBV4-1 and J usage is TRBJ1-4; 8 nucleotides match TRBD1. The V gene's germline CDR1 is MGHRA and CDR2 YSYEKL. The CDR3 spans 15 residues. J gave up 8 bases and V 2 bases, and 7 bases lay outside the gene matches. The DNA of the CDR3 is TGCGCCAGCAGCCAATCAGGGGGCTTTCGGGAAAAACTGTTTTTT. It is translated as CASSQSGGFREKLFF.

The chain employs TRBV28 and TRBJ2-3; 13 positions match TRBD2. The CDR3 length is 14 residues. CDR1 and CDR2 from the germline V gene are MDHEN and SYDVKM. The V gene end was trimmed by 8 bases and the J gene end by 5 bases; junction bases not matched to a gene: 4. The CDR3 is CASWTSGRVDTQYF. The CDR3 DNA sequence: TGTGCCAGCTGGACTAGCGGGAGAGTAGATACGCAGTATTTT.

This chain uses TRBV27 with TRBJ2-7; the D gene is possibly TRBD2 (5 bases). Germline CDR1 MNHEY, CDR2 SMNVEV (reference sequence). Trimming shortened V by 5 bases and J by 1 base, and 9 bases separated the two germline ends. The CDR3 has 13 residues. DNA for the CDR3: TGTGCCAGCAGTCCACTAGGATCCTACGAGCAGTACTTC. As protein: CASSPLGSYEQYF.

The chain joins TRBV7-5 to TRBJ1-1. TRBV7-5 is a recognized pseudogene. The CDR3 has 18 residues. CDR3 sequence reads: CVRSLFLAGFLGNTEAFF. The CDR3 region has the DNA TGTGTCAGAAGCTTGTTTCTCGCGGGGTTCCTCGGGAACACTGAAGCTTTCTTT.

This chain connects TRBV28 to TRBJ2-7, with TRBD2 identical over 7 bases. The CDR3 is 16 amino acids. The germline V gene has CDR1 MDHEN and CDR2 SYDVKM. V lost 4 bases, J lost 4 bases, and 13 bases stayed unmatched. The CDR3 DNA reads TGTGCCAGCAGTTCGCCCGGGGCGGGAGTTCTGTACGAGCAGTACTTC. Its translation: CASSSPGAGVLYEQYF. The variable domain in full, completed from reference TRBV28 and TRBJ2-7, reads DVKVTQSSRYLVKRTGEKVFLECVQDMDHENMFWYRQDPGLGLRLIYFSYDVKMKEKGDIPEGYSVSREKKERFSLILESASTNQTSMYLCASSSPGAGVLYEQYFGPGTRLTVT.